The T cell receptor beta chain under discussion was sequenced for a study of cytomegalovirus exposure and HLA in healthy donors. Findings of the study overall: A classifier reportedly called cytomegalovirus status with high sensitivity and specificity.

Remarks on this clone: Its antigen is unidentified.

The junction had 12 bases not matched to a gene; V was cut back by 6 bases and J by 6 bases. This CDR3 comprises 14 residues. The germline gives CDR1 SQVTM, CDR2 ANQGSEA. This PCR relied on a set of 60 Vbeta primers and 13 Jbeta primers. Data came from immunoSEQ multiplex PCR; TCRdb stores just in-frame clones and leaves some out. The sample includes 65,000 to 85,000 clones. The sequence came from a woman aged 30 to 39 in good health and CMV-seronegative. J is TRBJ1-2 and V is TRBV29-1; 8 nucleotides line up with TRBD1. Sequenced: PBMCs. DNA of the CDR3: TGCAGCGTCCTCACACGGACAGGGAGTGATGGCTACACCTTC. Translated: CSVLTRTGSDGYTF.